Below are 7 T cell receptor beta chains sequenced from a single sample in a study of blood T cell repertoires in COVID-19. Clones were sequenced by immunoSEQ multiplex PCR, and TCRdb holds only the in-frame ones, with some missing. The sample consists of roughly 250,000 clones, more than 85% of them appearing once. The sequenced material came from PBMCs or T cells enriched from blood (not recorded which). The receptors were sampled from a woman in her forties or fifties who had recovered from COVID-19.

This rearrangement joins TRBV19 to TRBJ2-2, with 12 bases fitting TRBD2. V dropped 8 bases and J dropped 6; count of bases not matched to a gene: 7. CDR3 size: 15 residues. Germline V gene sequence: CDR1 LNHDA, CDR2 SQIVND (reference sequence). The CDR3 sequence: CASSQTSGSSGELFF. CDR3 in DNA: TGTGCCAGTTCCCAGACTAGCGGGAGTTCCGGGGAGCTGTTTTTT.

The chain is built from TRBV7-8 and TRBJ2-7; D perhaps matches TRBD2 (6 bases). Germline values: CDR1 SGHVS, CDR2 FQNEAQ. CDR3 size: 17 residues. Trimming left V 5 bases short and J 0 bases short, with 20 bases between. DNA for the CDR3: TGTGCCAGCAGCCGAGAGAGGGGAGGCCTCACCTCCTACGAGCAGTACTTC. Translated, it gives CASSRERGGLTSYEQYF.

The CDR3 reads CASSIWREAPTNEQFF. The CDR3 nucleotides are TGTGCCAGCAGCATATGGCGGGAGGCCCCCACCAATGAGCAGTTCTTC. The chain uses TRBV5-8 and TRBJ2-1; 8 bases are a match to TRBD2. This CDR3 comprises 16 residues. The junction had 12 bases not matched to a gene; V was cut back by 4 bases and J by 6 bases. Germline values: CDR1 SGHTS, CDR2 YDEGEE. The variable domain in full, with the rest retrieved from reference TRBV5-8 and TRBJ2-1, is EAGVTQSPTHLIKTRGQQATLRCSPISGHTSVYWYQQALGLGLQFLLWYDEGEERNRGNFPPRFSGRQFPNYSSELNVNALELEDSALYLCASSIWREAPTNEQFFGPGTRLTVL.

The chain uses TRBV2 and TRBJ2-7; possible D gene TRBD1, 6 bases. This CDR3 spans 14 amino acids. Germline-derived CDR1 and CDR2 are SNHLY and FYNNEI. V was trimmed by 4 bases and J by 4 bases, leaving 14 bases between them. CDR3 loop: CASSVEQGPYEQYF. CDR3 sequence (DNA): TGTGCCAGCAGTGTCGAACAGGGACCTTACGAGCAGTACTTC.

The chain recombines TRBV12-3 or TRBV12-4 with TRBJ2-1, with D perhaps TRBD1 (5 bases). The CDR3 consists of 12 residues. Trimming removed 6 bases at V and 8 bases at J, with 11 bases between. CDR3: CASSRQTDEQFF. In DNA form, the CDR3 reads TGTGCCAGCAGCAGACAGACGGATGAGCAGTTCTTC.

To note about this clone: Other DNA sequences in this specimen translate into the identical CDR3. The chain carries TRBV18 and TRBJ1-1, with a tentative D call TRBD1 (5 bases). Germline V gene data show CDR1 as KGHSH and CDR2 as LQKENI. Trimming shortened V by 4 bases and J by 3 bases, and 6 bases separated the two germline ends. CDR3 size: 12 residues. The CDR3, as DNA: TGTGCCAGCTCACGGGGGGACACTGAAGCTTTCTTT. It specifies CASSRGDTEAFF.

This clone has only a few counts. This sample includes further DNA sequences coding for the same CDR3. The rearrangement links TRBV7-2 to TRBJ1-2, with no clear D. Germline CDR1 SGHTA, CDR2 FQGNSA. V was pared by 1 base and J by 8 bases, with 11 bases between. This CDR3 spans 13 amino acids. As DNA, the CDR3 is TGTGCCAGCAGCTTAGGGGGAGACGGGGGCTACACCTTC. Protein: CASSLGGDGGYTF.